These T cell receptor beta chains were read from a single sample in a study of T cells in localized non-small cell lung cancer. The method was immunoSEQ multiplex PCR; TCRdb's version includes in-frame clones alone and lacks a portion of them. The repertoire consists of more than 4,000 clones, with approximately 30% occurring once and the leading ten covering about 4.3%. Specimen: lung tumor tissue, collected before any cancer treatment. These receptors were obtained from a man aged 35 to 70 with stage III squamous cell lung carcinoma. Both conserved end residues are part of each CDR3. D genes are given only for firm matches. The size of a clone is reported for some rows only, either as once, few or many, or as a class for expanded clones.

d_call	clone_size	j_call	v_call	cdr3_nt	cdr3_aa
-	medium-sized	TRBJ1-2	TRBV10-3	TGTGCCATCAGTGAGGTCCAGTACTATGGCTACACCTTC	CAISEVQYYGYTF
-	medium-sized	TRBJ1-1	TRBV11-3	TGTGCCAGCAGCCCGGGGCGGGTGGGTAACACTGAAGCTTTCTTT	CASSPGRVGNTEAFF
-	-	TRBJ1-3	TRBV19	TGTGCCAGTAGCCCCGACAGGTCCTCTGGAAACACCATATATTTT	CASSPDRSSGNTIYF
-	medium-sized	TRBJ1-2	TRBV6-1	TGTGCCAGCAGTGAAGCAGGAGGCGGCGGGGATGGCTACACCTTC	CASSEAGGGGDGYTF
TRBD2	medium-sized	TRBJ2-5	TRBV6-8	TGTGCCAGCAGGGGACGTGAGCGGGGGGCCCAAGAGACCCAGTACTTC	CASRGRERGAQETQYF
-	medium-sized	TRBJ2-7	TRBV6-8	TGTGCCAGCAGTTACTCCACCTACGAGCAGTACTTC	CASSYSTYEQYF
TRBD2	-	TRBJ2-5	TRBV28	TGTGCCAGTACCTCCTCAGGCGGGGGGGAAGAGACCCAGTACTTC	CASTSSGGGEETQYF
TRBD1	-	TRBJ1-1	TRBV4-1	TGCGCCAGCAGCCAGCAGGGACAGGTACAGACTGAAGCTTTCTTT	CASSQQGQVQTEAFF
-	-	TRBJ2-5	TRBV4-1	TGCGCCAGCAGCCAAGCCTCAGTGAGGGTACGAGAGACCCAGTACTTC	CASSQASVRVRETQYF
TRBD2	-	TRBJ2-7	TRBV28	TGTGCCAGCAGTTTGCCGGGGGGGCGATACGAGCAGTACTTC	CASSLPGGRYEQYF
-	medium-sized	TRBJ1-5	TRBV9	TGTGCCAGCAGCGTAGCGGGGGAACATCAGCCCCAGCATTTT	CASSVAGEHQPQHF